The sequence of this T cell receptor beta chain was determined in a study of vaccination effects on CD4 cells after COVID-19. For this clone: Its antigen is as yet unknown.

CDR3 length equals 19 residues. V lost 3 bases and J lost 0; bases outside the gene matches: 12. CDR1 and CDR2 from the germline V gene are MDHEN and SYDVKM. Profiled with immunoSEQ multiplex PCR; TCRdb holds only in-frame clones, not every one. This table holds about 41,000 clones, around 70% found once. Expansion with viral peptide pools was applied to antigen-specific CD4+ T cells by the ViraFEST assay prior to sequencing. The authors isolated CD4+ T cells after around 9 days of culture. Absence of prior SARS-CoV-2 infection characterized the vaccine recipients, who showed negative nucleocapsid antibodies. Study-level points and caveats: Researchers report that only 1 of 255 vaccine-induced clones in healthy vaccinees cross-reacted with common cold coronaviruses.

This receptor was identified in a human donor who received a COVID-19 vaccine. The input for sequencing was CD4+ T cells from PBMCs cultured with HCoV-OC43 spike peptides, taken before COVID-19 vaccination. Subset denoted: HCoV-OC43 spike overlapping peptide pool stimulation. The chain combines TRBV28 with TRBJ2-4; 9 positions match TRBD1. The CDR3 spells CASSFTTGGVWEAKNIQYF. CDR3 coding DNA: TGTGCCAGCAGTTTCACGACAGGGGGAGTTTGGGAAGCCAAAAACATTCAGTACTTC.